What follows are 16 T cell receptor beta chains derived from one specimen sequenced in a study of cytomegalovirus exposure and HLA in healthy donors. PCR primers comprised 60 Vbeta and 13 Jbeta primers. The method was immunoSEQ multiplex PCR; TCRdb's version includes in-frame clones alone and lacks a portion of them. The table lists 150,000 to 200,000 clones, around 85% of them singletons. Material: PBMCs. The receptors shown here come from a man in his forties in good health and CMV-seropositive.

The chain has TRBV25-1 and TRBJ2-7, with 8 bases lining up with TRBD1. Per the germline V gene, CDR1 is MGHDK and CDR2 is SYGVNS. The junction had 14 bases not matched to a gene; V was cut back by 4 bases and J by 6 bases. The CDR3 totals 16 residues. DNA of the CDR3: TGTGCCAGCAGTGGGCACAAGACAGGGGCCCCTCCCGAGCAGTACTTC. Amino acid sequence: CASSGHKTGAPPEQYF.

This chain joins TRBV7-9 and TRBJ1-1; tentative D call: TRBD1 (6 bases). This CDR3 has 14 amino acids. Germline V lookup: CDR1 SEHNR, CDR2 FQNEAQ (reference sequence). The V end lost 6 bases, the J end lost 1 base, and 12 bases lay between the germline ends. CDR3 amino acids: CASRVGQTNTEAFF. CDR3 coding DNA: TGTGCCAGCAGGGTCGGACAGACGAACACTGAAGCTTTCTTT.

The rearrangement joins TRBV6-5 to TRBJ1-4; 7 bases line up with TRBD1. V was pared by 6 bases and J by 6 bases, with 7 bases of the junction left unmatched. From germline, CDR1 is MNHEY and CDR2 SVGAGI. This CDR3 is 14 amino acids long. CDR3 nucleotides: TGTGCCAGCAGCCTGAGGGGGCGGGATGAAAAACTGTTTTTT. This translates into CASSLRGRDEKLFF.

The rearrangement links TRBV5-1 to TRBJ2-7, with a tentative D call TRBD2 (6 bases). Trimming took 9 bases from V and 0 from J, leaving 13 bases between them. The germline gives CDR1 SGHRS, CDR2 YFSETQ. This CDR3 is 13 amino acids long. The DNA for the CDR3 is TGCGCCACCCGGCGGGACGGCTCCTACGAGCAGTACTTC. Translating it yields CATRRDGSYEQYF.

This chain's CDR3 is CASSWTSGNDNEQFF. Written as DNA, the CDR3 is TGTGCCAGCAGCTGGACTAGCGGCAACGACAATGAGCAGTTCTTC. The chain employs TRBV7-6 and TRBJ2-1, with TRBD2 identical over 10 bases. The CDR3 contains 15 residues. V lost 4 bases, J lost 5 bases, and 5 bases stayed unmatched. Germline CDR1 and CDR2: SGHVS and FNYEAQ.

The chain has TRBV7-2 and TRBJ1-2; perhaps TRBD1 as D (5 bases). The CDR3 consists of 14 residues. Germline CDR1 SGHTA, CDR2 FQGNSA. Trimming pared 0 bases from V and 8 bases from J, leaving 13 bases between. The CDR3 DNA sequence: TGTGCCAGCAGCTTAGCCCGCGGGGCGACCGGCTACACCTTC. It encodes CASSLARGATGYTF. Supplemented by reference TRBV7-2 and TRBJ1-2, the full variable domain reads GAGVSQSPSNKVTEKGKDVELRCDPISGHTALYWYRQSLGQGLEFLIYFQGNSAPDKSGLPSDRFSAERTGGSVSTLTIQRTQQEDSAVYLCASSLARGATGYTFGSGTRLTVV.

The rearrangement uses TRBV5-4 and TRBJ1-2; the D is unclear. The CDR3 is made up of 14 amino acids. Germline values: CDR1 SGHNT, CDR2 YYREEE (reference sequence). With 0 bases removed from V and 8 bases from J, the gap between germline ends came to 14 bases. The CDR3 DNA reads as TGTGCCAGCAGCTTGGCCGGGCGCGGAGGGGGCTACACCTTC. It yields the protein CASSLAGRGGGYTF. The entire variable domain, with the rest obtained from reference TRBV5-4 and TRBJ1-2, is as follows: ETGVTQSPTHLIKTRGQQVTLRCSSQSGHNTVSWYQQALGQGPQFIFQYYREEENGRGNFPPRFSGLQFPNYSSELNVNALELDDSALYLCASSLAGRGGGYTFGSGTRLTVV.

The chain recombines TRBV11-3 with TRBJ2-7; D not certain. The germline gives CDR1 SGHNT, CDR2 YENEEA. Between the trimmed V and J ends, which lost 1 base and 1 base, there was a span of 8 bases. This CDR3 has 14 residues. In DNA, the CDR3 is TGTGCCAGCAGCTTAGGGGCCAAATCCTACGAGCAGTACTTC. This encodes CASSLGAKSYEQYF.

The CDR3, as DNA: TGTGCCAGCAGCTTGGGAGGGTCGGACATTCAGTACTTC. Its protein is CASSLGGSDIQYF. The genes are TRBV5-8 and TRBJ2-4; the D gene is possibly TRBD2 (5 bases). CDR3 length: 13 residues. Trimming removed 0 bases from V and 8 bases from J, with 9 bases in between. Looked up from germline, CDR1 is SGHTS and CDR2 is YDEGEE.

The chain has TRBV28 and TRBJ1-4, with 10 bases identical to TRBD1. From germline, CDR1 is MDHEN and CDR2 SYDVKM. With 6 bases clipped from V and 5 bases from J, the junction kept 6 bases outside the gene matches. This CDR3 has 15 residues. CDR3 in amino acids: CASSPGQGSNEKLFF. CDR3 coding DNA: TGTGCCAGCAGCCCGGGACAGGGGTCCAATGAAAAACTGTTTTTT.

The chain uses TRBV7-2 and TRBJ1-2, with 10 bases that match TRBD1. The length of the CDR3 is 15 residues. The J segment lost 7 bases and the V segment lost 4 bases, leaving 9 bases of the junction unmatched. In germline, CDR1 is SGHTA, CDR2 FQGNSA. The CDR3 DNA reads TGTGCCAGCAGCTCTCCGACAGGGGGCGCATCTGGCTACACCTTC. Its protein product is CASSSPTGGASGYTF. The variable domain in full, with the rest retrieved from reference TRBV7-2 and TRBJ1-2, is GAGVSQSPSNKVTEKGKDVELRCDPISGHTALYWYRQSLGQGLEFLIYFQGNSAPDKSGLPSDRFSAERTGGSVSTLTIQRTQQEDSAVYLCASSSPTGGASGYTFGSGTRLTVV.

The chain carries TRBV9 and TRBJ2-3, with 13 bases identical to TRBD2. V shed 4 bases, J shed 2 bases, and the junction held 4 bases outside the gene matches. CDR1 SGDLS and CDR2 YYNGEE come from the germline V gene. This CDR3 spans 16 amino acids. This CDR3 is CASSFGLAGVTDTQYF. In DNA form, the CDR3 reads TGTGCCAGCAGCTTCGGACTAGCGGGGGTCACAGATACGCAGTATTTT.

There are a few counts of this clone. The sample holds other DNA sequences that translate to the same CDR3. The J gene is TRBJ1-2, the V gene TRBV19; the match to TRBD1 covers 7 bases. The V segment lost 3 bases and the J segment 7 bases; nucleotides outside the gene matches: 5. The CDR3 has 13 amino acids. Germline CDR1 LNHDA, CDR2 SQIVND (reference sequence). In nucleotides, the CDR3 is TGTGCCAGTAGTATCGACAGGGCGGGTGGCTACACCTTC. This encodes CASSIDRAGGYTF.

This chain connects TRBV28 to TRBJ1-6; maybe TRBD1 (6 bases). CDR3 length: 15 residues. The germline V gene has CDR1 MDHEN and CDR2 SYDVKM. V was trimmed by 8 bases and J by 7 bases, leaving 18 bases between them. The CDR3 region is CASSPPSTGNSPLHF. As DNA, the CDR3 is TGTGCCAGCTCCCCCCCTTCGACAGGCAATTCACCCCTCCACTTT.

V gene TRBV20-1 combines with J gene TRBJ2-1, with D perhaps TRBD1 (6 bases). The V end was cut by 6 bases, the J end by 7 bases, with 10 bases between. The CDR3 extends over 11 amino acids. CDR1 is DFQATT, CDR2 SNEGSKA, per germline (reference sequence). CDR3 protein: CSASRGNEQFF. CDR3 coding DNA: TGCAGTGCCTCGAGGGGGAATGAGCAGTTCTTC.

The chain carries TRBV5-4 and TRBJ2-4, with a tentative D call TRBD2 (7 bases). CDR1 and CDR2 (germline): SGHNT, YYREEE (reference sequence). Trimming shortened V by 5 bases and J by 5 bases, and 17 bases separated the two germline ends. The CDR3 covers 15 residues. The DNA of the CDR3 is TGTGCCAGCAGTTCCGATCCGGGGGGCGAAAACATTCAGTACTTC. Protein sequence: CASSSDPGGENIQYF.